This entry concerns a single T cell receptor beta chain. In making diagnoses, clinical symptoms, serum thyroxine and TRAb, thyroid ultrasound and orbital computed tomography were all used. Fresh peripheral blood, 10 ml, was the source of the PBMCs. Amplification yielded TCR beta CDR3 regions, with RNA transcripts as the source. An initial round of RT-PCR targeting the TCR CDR3 relied on the HTBI primer set. Using its own MiXCR run on the multiplex PCR reads, TCRdb lists one record per CDR3 protein. The table includes about 840,000 distinct CDR3 sequences, 38% detected once. These data belong to a study of T cells in Graves' hyperthyroidism and ophthalmopathy. Study-level background: Upon initial diagnosis and before any treatment, peripheral blood was collected.

This CDR3 has 16 residues. Germline-derived CDR1 and CDR2 are DFQATT and SNEGSKA (reference sequence). With V trimmed by 3 bases and J by 10 bases, 12 bases remained unmatched. The chain links TRBV20-1 to TRBJ1-6; 10 nucleotides line up with TRBD1. This receptor was taken from a man younger than 35 with Graves' hyperthyroidism. The sequenced sample consisted of blood. The CDR3 here is CSARPGTGVGGSPLHF. DNA of the CDR3: TGCAGTGCTAGGCCCGGGACAGGGGTAGGAGGATCACCCCTCCACTTT.